The T cell receptor (beta chain) under discussion was sequenced for a study of blood T cell repertoires in COVID-19. Only in-frame clones appear in the TCRdb table, and some are missing; sequencing was by immunoSEQ multiplex PCR. The data contain approximately 330,000 clones, 90% of them singletons. The CDR3 spans 17 residues. Trimming cost V 1 base and J 3 bases, with 13 bases left between them. Germline V gives CDR1 SGHTA, CDR2 FQGNSA. This chain uses TRBV7-2 with TRBJ2-6, with D possibly matching TRBD1 (6 bases). This receptor was taken from a woman aged 40-49 years with COVID-19, enrolled during active disease. The specimen sequenced was peripheral blood. In DNA, the CDR3 is TGTGCCAGCAGCTTAGTAGGGCAGGGGCTTGGGGCCAACGTCCTGACTTTC. Its translation is CASSLVGQGLGANVLTF. The variable domain in full, completed from reference TRBV7-2 and TRBJ2-6, reads GAGVSQSPSNKVTEKGKDVELRCDPISGHTALYWYRQSLGQGLEFLIYFQGNSAPDKSGLPSDRFSAERTGGSVSTLTIQRTQQEDSAVYLCASSLVGQGLGANVLTFGAGSRLTVL.